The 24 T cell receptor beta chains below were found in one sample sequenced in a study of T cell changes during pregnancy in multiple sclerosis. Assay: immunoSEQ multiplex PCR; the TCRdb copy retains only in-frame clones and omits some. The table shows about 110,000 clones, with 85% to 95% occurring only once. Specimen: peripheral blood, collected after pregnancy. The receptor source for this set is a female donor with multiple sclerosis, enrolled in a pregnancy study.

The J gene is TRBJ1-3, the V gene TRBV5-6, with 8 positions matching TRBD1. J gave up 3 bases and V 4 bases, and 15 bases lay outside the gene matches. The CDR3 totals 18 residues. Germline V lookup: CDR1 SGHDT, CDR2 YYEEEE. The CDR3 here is CASSPYRGRFSSGNTIYF. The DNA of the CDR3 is TGTGCCAGCAGCCCCTACAGGGGGAGGTTTTCTAGTGGAAACACCATATATTTT.

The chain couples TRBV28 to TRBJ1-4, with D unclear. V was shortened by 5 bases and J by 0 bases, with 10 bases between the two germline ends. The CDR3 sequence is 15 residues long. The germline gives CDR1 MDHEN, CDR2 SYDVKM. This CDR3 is CASSPSSATNEKLFF. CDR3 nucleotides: TGTGCCAGCAGTCCGAGCTCCGCAACTAATGAAAAACTGTTTTTT.

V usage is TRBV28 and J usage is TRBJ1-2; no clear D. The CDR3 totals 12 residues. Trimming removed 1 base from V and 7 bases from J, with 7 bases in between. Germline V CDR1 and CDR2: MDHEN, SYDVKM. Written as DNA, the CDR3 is TGTGCCAGCAGTTTATTGAGAAGTGGCTACACCTTC. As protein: CASSLLRSGYTF.

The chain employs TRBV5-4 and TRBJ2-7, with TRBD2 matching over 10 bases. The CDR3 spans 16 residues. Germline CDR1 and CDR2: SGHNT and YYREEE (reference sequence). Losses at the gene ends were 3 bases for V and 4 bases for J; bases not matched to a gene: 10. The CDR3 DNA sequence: TGTGCCAGCAGCTCCGCCGGTAGCGGGAGGAGGTACGAGCAGTACTTC. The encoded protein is CASSSAGSGRRYEQYF.

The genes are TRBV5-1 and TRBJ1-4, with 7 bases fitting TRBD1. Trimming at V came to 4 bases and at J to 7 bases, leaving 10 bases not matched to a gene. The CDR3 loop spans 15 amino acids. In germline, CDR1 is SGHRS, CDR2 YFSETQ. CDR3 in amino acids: CASSPVGGDGEKLFF. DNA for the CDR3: TGCGCCAGCAGCCCTGTAGGGGGCGACGGTGAAAAACTGTTTTTT.

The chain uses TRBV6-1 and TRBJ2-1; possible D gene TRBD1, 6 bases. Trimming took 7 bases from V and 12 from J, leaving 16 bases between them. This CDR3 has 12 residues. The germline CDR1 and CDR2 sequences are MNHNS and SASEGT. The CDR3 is CASTLQGLGQFF. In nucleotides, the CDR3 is TGTGCCAGCACCTTACAGGGTCTGGGGCAGTTCTTC.

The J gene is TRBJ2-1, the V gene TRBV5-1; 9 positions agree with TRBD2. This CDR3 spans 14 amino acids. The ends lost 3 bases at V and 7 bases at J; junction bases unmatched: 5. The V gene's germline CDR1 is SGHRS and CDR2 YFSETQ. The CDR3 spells CASSSVAGVNEQFF. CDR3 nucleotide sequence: TGCGCCAGCAGCTCCGTAGCGGGAGTGAATGAGCAGTTCTTC. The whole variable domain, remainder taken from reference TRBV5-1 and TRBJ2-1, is KAGVTQTPRYLIKTRGQQVTLSCSPISGHRSVSWYQQTPGQGLQFLFEYFSETQRNKGNFPGRFSGRQFSNSRSEMNVSTLELGDSALYLCASSSVAGVNEQFFGPGTRLTVL.

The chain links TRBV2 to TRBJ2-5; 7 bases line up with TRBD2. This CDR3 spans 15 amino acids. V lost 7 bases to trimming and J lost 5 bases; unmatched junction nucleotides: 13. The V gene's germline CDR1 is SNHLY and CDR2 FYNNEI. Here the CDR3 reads CASIRRPGGGETQYF. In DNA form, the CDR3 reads TGTGCCAGCATCAGAAGACCGGGGGGTGGGGAGACCCAGTACTTC.

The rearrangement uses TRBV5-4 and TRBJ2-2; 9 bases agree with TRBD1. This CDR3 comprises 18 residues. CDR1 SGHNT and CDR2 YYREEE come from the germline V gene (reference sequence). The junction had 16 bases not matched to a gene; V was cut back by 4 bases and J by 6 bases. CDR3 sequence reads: CASSRGDTGTGWAGELFF. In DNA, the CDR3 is TGTGCCAGCAGCCGGGGGGACACCGGGACAGGGTGGGCCGGGGAGCTGTTTTTT.

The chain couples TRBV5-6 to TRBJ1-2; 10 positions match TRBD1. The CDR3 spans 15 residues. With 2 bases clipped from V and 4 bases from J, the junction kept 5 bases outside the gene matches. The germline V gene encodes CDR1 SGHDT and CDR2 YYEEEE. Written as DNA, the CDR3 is TGTGCCAGCAGCTTACCGGGACAGGGGACCTATGGCTACACCTTC. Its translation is CASSLPGQGTYGYTF.

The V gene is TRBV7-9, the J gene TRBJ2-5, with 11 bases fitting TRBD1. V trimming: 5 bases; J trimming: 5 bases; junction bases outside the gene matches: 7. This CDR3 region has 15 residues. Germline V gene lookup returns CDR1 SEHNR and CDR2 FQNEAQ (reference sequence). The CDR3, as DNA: TGTGCCAGCAGCCCGGGACAGGGGGGTTTGGAGACCCAGTACTTC. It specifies CASSPGQGGLETQYF.

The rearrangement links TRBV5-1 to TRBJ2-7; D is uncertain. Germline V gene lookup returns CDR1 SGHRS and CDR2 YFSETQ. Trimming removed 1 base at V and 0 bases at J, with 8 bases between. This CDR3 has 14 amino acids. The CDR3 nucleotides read TGCGCCAGCAGCTTGCGAGGAGCCTCCTACGAGCAGTACTTC. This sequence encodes CASSLRGASYEQYF.

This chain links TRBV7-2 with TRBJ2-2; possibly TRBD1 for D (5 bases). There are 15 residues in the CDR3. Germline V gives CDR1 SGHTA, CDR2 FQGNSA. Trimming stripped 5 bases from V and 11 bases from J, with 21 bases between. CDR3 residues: CASSPRGDSAIELFF. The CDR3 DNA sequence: TGTGCCAGCAGCCCCCGTGGAGACAGCGCTATCGAGCTGTTTTTT.

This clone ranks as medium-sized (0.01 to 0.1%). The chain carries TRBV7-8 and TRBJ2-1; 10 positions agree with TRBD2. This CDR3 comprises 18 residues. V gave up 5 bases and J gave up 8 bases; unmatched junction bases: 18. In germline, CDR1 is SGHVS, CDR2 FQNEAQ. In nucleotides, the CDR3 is TGTGCCAGCAGCCCTTTACCGGAAGAGCGGGAGGGCCCGGATGAGCAGTTCTTC. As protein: CASSPLPEEREGPDEQFF.

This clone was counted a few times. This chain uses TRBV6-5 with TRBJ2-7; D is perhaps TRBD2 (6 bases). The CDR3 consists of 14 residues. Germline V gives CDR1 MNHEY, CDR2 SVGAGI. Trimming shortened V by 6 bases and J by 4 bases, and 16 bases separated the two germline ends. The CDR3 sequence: CASSPGTYSYEQYF. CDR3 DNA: TGTGCCAGCAGCCCCGGGACTTACTCTTACGAGCAGTACTTC.

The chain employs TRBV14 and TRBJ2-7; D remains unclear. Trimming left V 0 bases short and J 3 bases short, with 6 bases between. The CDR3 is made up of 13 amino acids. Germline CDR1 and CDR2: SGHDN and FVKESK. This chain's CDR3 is CASSQDLSYEQYF. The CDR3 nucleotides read TGTGCCAGCAGCCAAGATCTTAGCTACGAGCAGTACTTC.

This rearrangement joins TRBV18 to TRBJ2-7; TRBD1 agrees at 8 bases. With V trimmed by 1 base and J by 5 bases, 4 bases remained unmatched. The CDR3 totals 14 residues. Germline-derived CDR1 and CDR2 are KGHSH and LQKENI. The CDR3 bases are TGTGCCAGCTCACCACGACAGGGGAGGCACGAGCAGTACTTC. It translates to CASSPRQGRHEQYF.

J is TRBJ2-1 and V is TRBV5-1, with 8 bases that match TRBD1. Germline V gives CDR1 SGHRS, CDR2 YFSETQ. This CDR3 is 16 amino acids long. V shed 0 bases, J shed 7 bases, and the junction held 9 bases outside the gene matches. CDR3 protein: CASSLEETGVGNEQFF. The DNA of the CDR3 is TGCGCCAGCAGCTTGGAAGAGACAGGGGTAGGGAATGAGCAGTTCTTC. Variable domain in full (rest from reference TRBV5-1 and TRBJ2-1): KAGVTQTPRYLIKTRGQQVTLSCSPISGHRSVSWYQQTPGQGLQFLFEYFSETQRNKGNFPGRFSGRQFSNSRSEMNVSTLELGDSALYLCASSLEETGVGNEQFFGPGTRLTVL.

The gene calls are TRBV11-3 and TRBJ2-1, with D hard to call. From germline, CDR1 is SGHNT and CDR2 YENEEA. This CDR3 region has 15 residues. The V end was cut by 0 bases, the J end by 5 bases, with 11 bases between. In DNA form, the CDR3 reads TGTGCCAGCAGCTTAGATTCGAAAGACAACAATGAGCAGTTCTTC. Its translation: CASSLDSKDNNEQFF.

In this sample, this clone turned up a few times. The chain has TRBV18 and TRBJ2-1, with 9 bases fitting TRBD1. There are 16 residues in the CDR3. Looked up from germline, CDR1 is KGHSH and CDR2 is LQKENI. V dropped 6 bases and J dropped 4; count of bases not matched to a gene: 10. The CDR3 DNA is TGTGCCAGCTCCCAGGGACAGGGCGCACCTTACAATGAGCAGTTCTTC. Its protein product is CASSQGQGAPYNEQFF.

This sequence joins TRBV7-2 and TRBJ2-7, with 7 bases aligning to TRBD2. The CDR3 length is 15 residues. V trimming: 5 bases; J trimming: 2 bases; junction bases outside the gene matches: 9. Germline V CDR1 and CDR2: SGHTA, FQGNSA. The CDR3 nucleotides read TGTGCCAGCAGCCCCTCAGCGGGAAGAACCTACGAGCAGTACTTC. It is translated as CASSPSAGRTYEQYF.

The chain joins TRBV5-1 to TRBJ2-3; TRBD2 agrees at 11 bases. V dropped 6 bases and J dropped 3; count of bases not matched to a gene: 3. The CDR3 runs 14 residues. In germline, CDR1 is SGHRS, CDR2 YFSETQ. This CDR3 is CASMPSGGTDTQYF. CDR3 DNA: TGCGCCAGCATGCCTAGCGGGGGGACAGATACGCAGTATTTT.

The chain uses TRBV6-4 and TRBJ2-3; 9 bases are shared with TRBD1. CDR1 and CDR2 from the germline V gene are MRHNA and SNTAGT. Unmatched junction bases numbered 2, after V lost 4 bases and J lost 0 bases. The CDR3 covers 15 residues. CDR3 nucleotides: TGTGCCAGCAGTGCAGGGACAGGGAGCACAGATACGCAGTATTTT. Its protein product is CASSAGTGSTDTQYF.

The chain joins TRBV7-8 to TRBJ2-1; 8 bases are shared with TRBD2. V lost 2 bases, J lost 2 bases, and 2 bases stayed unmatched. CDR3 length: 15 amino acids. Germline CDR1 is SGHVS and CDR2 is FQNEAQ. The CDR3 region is CASSLSAGAYNEQFF. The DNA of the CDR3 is TGTGCCAGCAGCTTATCAGCGGGGGCCTACAATGAGCAGTTCTTC.